This is a list of T cell receptor beta chains from one sample in a study of beta chain features in type 1 diabetes. The repertoire was sequenced with immunoSEQ multiplex PCR; TCRdb's copy has only in-frame clones and lacks some. This table has fewer than 550,000 clones, over 10% appearing once. Sequencing was performed on naive CD4+ T cells from blood. These receptors were obtained from a woman aged 18-29 years in good health. The CDR3 runs from the conserved cysteine through the conserved F or W. Fields, in order: V gene, J gene, D gene, clone size, CDR3 protein, CDR3 DNA. D genes are given only for firm matches. Some rows have no size entry. The others give once, few or many, or a class for an expanded clone.

TRBV30,TRBJ2-7,TRBD2,few,CAWSVTSGSYEQYF,TGTGCCTGGAGTGTGACTAGCGGGAGCTACGAGCAGTACTTC
TRBV27,TRBJ2-3,NA,few,CASSSSRTDTQYF,TGTGCCAGCAGTTCCTCACGCACAGATACGCAGTATTTT
TRBV30,TRBJ2-3,NA,few,CAWSVLRDTQYF,TGTGCCTGGAGTGTACTCAGGGATACGCAGTATTTT
TRBV5-1,TRBJ2-1,NA,few,CASSLAVVHLDEQFF,TGCGCCAGCAGCTTGGCCGTGGTTCATTTAGATGAGCAGTTCTTC
TRBV7-2,TRBJ2-7,TRBD2,few,CASSFSSGGSYEQYF,TGTGCCAGCAGCTTCTCTAGCGGAGGCTCCTACGAGCAGTACTTC
TRBV29-1,TRBJ1-1,TRBD1,NA,CSVETEGTANTEAFF,TGCAGCGTTGAAACCGAGGGGACAGCGAACACTGAAGCTTTCTTT
TRBV2,TRBJ2-5,NA,NA,CASSPNPGTTQETQYF,TGTGCCAGCTCCCCGAACCCTGGGACGACACAAGAGACCCAGTACTTC
TRBV14,TRBJ2-2,NA,NA,CASSLGGAGELFF,TGTGCCAGCAGCCTAGGAGGGGCCGGGGAGCTGTTTTTT
TRBV7-9,TRBJ1-1,TRBD1,few,CASSSPQGVNTEAFF,TGTGCCAGCAGCTCACCTCAGGGGGTGAACACTGAAGCTTTCTTT
TRBV4-3,TRBJ1-1,NA,few,CASSQGRTRNTEAFF,TGCGCCAGCAGCCAAGGCAGGACGAGAAACACTGAAGCTTTCTTT
TRBV28,TRBJ2-2,TRBD1,NA,CASSFVGQGVGELFF,TGTGCCAGCAGTTTCGTCGGCCAGGGGGTCGGGGAGCTGTTTTTT
TRBV6-5,TRBJ1-2,NA,once,CASSYGGDPYGYTF,TGTGCCAGCAGTTACGGTGGGGACCCCTATGGCTACACCTTC
TRBV4-3,TRBJ2-2,NA,NA,CASSPRSAGGELFF,TGCGCCAGCAGCCCTCGTTCGGCAGGTGGGGAGCTGTTTTTT
TRBV5-4,TRBJ2-3,TRBD2,few,CASSGWTSGGAGLDTQYF,TGTGCCAGCAGCGGCTGGACTAGCGGGGGGGCCGGATTGGATACGCAGTATTTT
TRBV30,TRBJ1-1,NA,few,CAAGRQGYTEAFF,TGTGCCGCGGGTAGGCAGGGATACACTGAAGCTTTCTTT